The rows below give T cell receptor beta chains drawn from one sample of a study of shared clonotypes between healthy human individuals. The method was immunoSEQ multiplex PCR; TCRdb's version includes in-frame clones alone and lacks a portion of them. Among about 2.1 million clones listed, about 94% were seen once. Sequenced: naive CD8+ T cells from PBMCs. The receptor source for this set is a man between 18 and 35 years old in good health. Some clones in this sample may be carry-over from other donors' samples. Each CDR3 is given with its conserved first and last residue. The D gene is left open where the match is weak. Clone size is stated in some rows and not others, as once, few, many or a class when expanded.

>TRBJ1-1|TRBV5-5|.|.
CASSFQGRGTEAFF
TGTGCCAGCAGCTTTCAGGGCCGGGGGACTGAAGCTTTCTTT
>TRBJ1-1|TRBV29-1|.|once
CSVEGGAEAFF
TGCAGCGTTGAAGGGGGCGCCGAAGCTTTCTTT
>TRBJ1-4|TRBV25-1|.|.
CASSDLRGGEKLFF
TGTGCCAGCAGTGATCTTAGGGGTGGTGAAAAACTGTTTTTT
>TRBJ2-7|TRBV6-1|.|.
CASSENQHYEQYF
TGTGCCAGCAGTGAAAATCAGCACTACGAGCAGTACTTC
>TRBJ2-1|TRBV19|TRBD2|.
CASSRNGIAGSIDEQFF
TGTGCCAGTAGTCGAAACGGCATAGCGGGATCCATCGATGAGCAGTTCTTC
>TRBJ2-3|TRBV23-1|TRBD1|once
CASSQSVTGASTDTQYF
TGCGCCAGCAGTCAATCTGTAACAGGGGCTAGCACAGATACGCAGTATTTT
>TRBJ1-2|TRBV21-1|.|.
CASTELRKFNYGYTF
TGTGCCAGCACCGAACTACGAAAATTTAACTATGGCTACACCTTC
>TRBJ1-1|TRBV7-8|TRBD1|.
CASSLVLGQLNTEAFF
TGTGCCAGCAGCTTAGTGTTGGGACAGCTGAACACTGAAGCTTTCTTT
>TRBJ1-2|TRBV25-1|.|once
CASTNGQNYGYTF
TGTGCCAGCACCAACGGACAGAACTATGGCTACACCTTC
>TRBJ1-5|TRBV15|.|.
CATSNAGRGNQPQHF
TGTGCCACCAGCAACGCAGGGAGGGGTAATCAGCCCCAGCATTTT
>TRBJ1-1|TRBV28|TRBD1|.
CASSPGDRAPMNTEAFF
TGTGCCAGCAGTCCGGGGGACAGGGCCCCCATGAACACTGAAGCTTTCTTT
>TRBJ2-7|TRBV19|.|.
CASSMGAGFPPYEQYF
TGTGCCAGTAGTATGGGGGCCGGGTTTCCACCTTACGAGCAGTACTTC
>TRBJ2-7|TRBV7-2|.|.
CASSLEFRDPFSYEQYF
TGTGCCAGCAGCTTAGAGTTCAGGGACCCGTTCTCCTACGAGCAGTACTTC
>TRBJ2-1|TRBV19|.|.
CAVRASTQYNEQFF
TGTGCCGTGCGGGCCTCCACGCAATACAATGAGCAGTTCTTC
>TRBJ1-5|TRBV27|.|once
CASRGGGANQPQHF
TGTGCCAGCAGGGGGGGAGGGGCCAATCAGCCCCAGCATTTT
>TRBJ2-1|TRBV7-3|.|.
CASSVLGRENEQFF
TGTGCCAGCAGCGTCTTGGGACGAGAGAATGAGCAGTTCTTC
>TRBJ2-5|TRBV25-1|.|.
CASSIGKTQYF
TGTGCCAGCAGTATTGGGAAGACCCAGTACTTC
>TRBJ2-7|TRBV7-9|TRBD1|.
CASSSGTGGDLSYEQYF
TGTGCCAGCAGCTCCGGGACAGGGGGCGACCTCTCCTACGAGCAGTACTTC
>TRBJ1-1|TRBV4-3|TRBD1|.
CASSQGEGAMNTEAFF
TGCGCCAGCAGCCAAGGAGAGGGGGCTATGAACACTGAAGCTTTCTTT
>TRBJ1-3|TRBV4-2|.|.
CASSQAAERSGNTIYF
TGTGCCAGCAGCCAAGCAGCGGAACGGTCTGGAAACACCATATATTTT
>TRBJ2-7|TRBV27|.|.
CASRDSGLPYEQYF
TGTGCCAGCAGGGATTCGGGGTTGCCCTACGAGCAGTACTTC
>TRBJ1-5|TRBV7-9|.|few
CASSTGNQPQHF
TGTGCCAGCAGCACAGGGAATCAGCCCCAGCATTTT
>TRBJ2-7|TRBV6-1|.|.
CASSARTLSSYEQYF
TGTGCCAGCAGTGCCAGAACACTCTCCTCCTACGAGCAGTACTTC
>TRBJ2-7|TRBV4-1|.|.
CASSQGAGAYEQYF
TGCGCCAGCAGCCAAGGGGCAGGGGCCTACGAGCAGTACTTC
>TRBJ1-1|TRBV7-9|.|.
CASSLEREEAFF
TGTGCCAGCAGCTTAGAAAGAGAAGAAGCTTTCTTT
>TRBJ2-5|TRBV19|.|.
CASRNSETQYF
TGTGCCAGTCGCAATTCCGAGACCCAGTACTTC
>TRBJ2-5|TRBV5-1|.|.
CASSLFLGETQYF
TGCGCCAGCAGCTTGTTTCTGGGGGAGACCCAGTACTTC
>TRBJ2-5|TRBV14|.|.
CASRGALIGTQYF
TGTGCCAGCAGAGGTGCGCTAATTGGGACCCAGTACTTC
>TRBJ2-7|TRBV4-1|TRBD1|.
CASSQGVRTGKDEQYF
TGCGCCAGCAGCCAAGGGGTGCGGACAGGGAAAGACGAGCAGTACTTC
>TRBJ2-7|TRBV30|.|.
CAWKEGGDEQCF
TGTGCCTGGAAGGAGGGAGGTGACGAGCAGTGCTTC
>TRBJ1-1|TRBV27|.|.
CASSLSGYTEAFF
TGTGCCAGCAGTTTATCGGGTTACACTGAAGCTTTCTTT
>TRBJ2-7|TRBV27|.|.
CASSLAGRDLEYF
TGTGCCAGCAGTTTAGCGGGACGGGACTTGGAGTACTTC
>TRBJ1-1|TRBV5-6|TRBD1|.
CASRYQGAEAFF
TGTGCCAGCAGATACCAGGGGGCCGAAGCTTTCTTT
>TRBJ1-5|TRBV27|.|.
CASSLFQGGNQPQHF
TGTGCCAGCAGTTTATTTCAGGGTGGCAATCAGCCCCAGCATTTT
>TRBJ2-5|TRBV5-1|TRBD2|.
CASSFAGTRVETQYF
TGCGCCAGCAGCTTCGCCGGGACTAGAGTGGAGACCCAGTACTTC
>TRBJ2-7|TRBV19|TRBD2|.
CASSNLPSGSDEQYF
TGTGCCAGTAGTAATTTGCCCAGCGGGAGCGACGAGCAGTACTTC
>TRBJ1-6|TRBV27|.|once
CASRNSRSYNSPLHF
TGTGCCAGCAGAAATAGCCGGTCCTATAATTCACCCCTCCACTTT
>TRBJ1-1|TRBV6-5|.|.
CASSFTGLMNTEAFF
TGTGCCAGCAGTTTTACAGGGTTAATGAACACTGAAGCTTTCTTT
>TRBJ2-2|TRBV28|TRBD2|.
CASSPTSGRFTGELFF
TGTGCCAGCAGTCCGACTAGCGGGAGGTTCACCGGGGAGCTGTTTTTT
>TRBJ2-7|TRBV4-3|.|.
CASSPYLYYEQYF
TGCGCCAGCAGCCCTTATTTGTACTACGAGCAGTACTTC
>TRBJ1-2|TRBV10-3|.|.
CAITAAPTNYGYTF
TGTGCCATCACCGCGGCGCCGACTAACTATGGCTACACCTTC
>TRBJ1-2|TRBV5-6|.|.
CASTLPRGIYGYTF
TGTGCCAGCACTCTCCCCCGTGGGATCTATGGCTACACCTTC
>TRBJ2-7|TRBV19|.|.
CASSFGGSLEQYF
TGTGCCAGTAGCTTCGGCGGCTCCCTGGAGCAGTACTTC
>TRBJ2-7|TRBV5-1|.|.
CASKRLGGYEQYF
TGCGCCAGCAAGAGACTAGGGGGCTACGAGCAGTACTTC
>TRBJ1-6|TRBV27|TRBD1|.
CASSTRDRGDSPLHF
TGTGCCAGCAGTACCCGGGACAGGGGGGATTCACCCCTCCACTTT
>TRBJ1-2|TRBV9|.|few
CASSVSSRDYGYTF
TGTGCCAGCAGCGTATCCTCGCGGGACTATGGCTACACCTTC
>TRBJ2-1|TRBV29-1|TRBD1|.
CSVGQGAVNEQFF
TGCAGCGTTGGACAGGGGGCGGTCAATGAGCAGTTCTTC
>TRBJ2-1|TRBV5-4|.|.
CASSLQAFRDNEQFF
TGTGCCAGCAGCTTACAGGCCTTCCGTGACAATGAGCAGTTCTTC
>TRBJ2-1|TRBV19|.|.
CASSHRYNEQFF
TGTGCCAGTAGTCACAGGTACAATGAGCAGTTCTTC
>TRBJ2-7|TRBV11-2|.|.
CASSSTEDYSYEQYF
TGTGCCAGCAGCTCAACAGAGGACTACTCCTACGAGCAGTACTTC
>TRBJ2-2|TRBV19|TRBD1|.
CASSIYGTGVAGELFF
TGTGCCAGTAGTATATATGGGACAGGGGTCGCCGGGGAGCTGTTTTTT